This T cell receptor beta chain was sequenced in a study of beta chain features in type 1 diabetes. Overall study findings and caveats: The cDNA sequencing approach could over-represent high-TCR-expressing cells. The study found moderately but significantly shorter TCRB CDR3s in all four CD4+ subsets of Type 1 diabetes patients.

Germline V gives CDR1 MDHEN, CDR2 SYDVKM. The CDR3 contains 16 residues. V was cut by 2 bases and J by 7 bases, with 17 bases left in between. Of the isolated RNA, all was reverse transcribed, and so the sequenced material was expressed TCRB transcripts. Some clones are missing from TCRdb's copy, which holds only in-frame ones; the method was immunoSEQ multiplex PCR. The sample holds around 400,000 clones, approximately 12% seen once. One heparinised blood draw, averaging about 120 mL, came from each donor. Sorted populations were all over 95% pure. This clone was observed a handful of times. Its specificity is unknown.

This clonotype was obtained from a man aged 18 to 29 in good health. The gene calls are TRBV28 and TRBJ2-2, with D uncertain. The sequenced sample consisted of naive CD4+ T cells from blood. The DNA of the CDR3 is TGTGCCAGCAGTTTACGCGGTTCCTTCAACGTCGGGGAGCTGTTTTTT. Translated, it gives CASSLRGSFNVGELFF.